This TCR beta chain was sequenced for a study of T cell repertoires in cytomegalovirus infection. Background on the study: CMV infection together with matching HLA type was indicated by public TCR beta signatures.

Study-wide results and limits: HLA-C-restricted CMV-specific TCR beta clonotypes were dominant in the ex vivo response.

Via MiXCR, TCRdb re-called the reads, giving one row per CDR3 protein. This table holds 450,000 to 600,000 distinct CDR3 sequences, approximately 10% found once. On this clonotype: Antigen specificity is unknown.

Germline V gene sequence: CDR1 MGHDK, CDR2 SYGVNS. The CDR3 spans 16 residues. The ends lost 3 bases at V and 2 bases at J; junction bases unmatched: 8. The source material was PBMCs. The sequence was collected from a human donor in good health (CMV status not recorded). Some clones in this sample may be carry-over from other donors' samples. The rearrangement uses TRBV25-1 and TRBJ2-3, with 7 positions matching TRBD1. The CDR3 reads CASSDPAGTDTDTQYF. The DNA for the CDR3 is TGTGCCAGCAGTGACCCCGCCGGGACAGACACAGATACGCAGTATTTT.